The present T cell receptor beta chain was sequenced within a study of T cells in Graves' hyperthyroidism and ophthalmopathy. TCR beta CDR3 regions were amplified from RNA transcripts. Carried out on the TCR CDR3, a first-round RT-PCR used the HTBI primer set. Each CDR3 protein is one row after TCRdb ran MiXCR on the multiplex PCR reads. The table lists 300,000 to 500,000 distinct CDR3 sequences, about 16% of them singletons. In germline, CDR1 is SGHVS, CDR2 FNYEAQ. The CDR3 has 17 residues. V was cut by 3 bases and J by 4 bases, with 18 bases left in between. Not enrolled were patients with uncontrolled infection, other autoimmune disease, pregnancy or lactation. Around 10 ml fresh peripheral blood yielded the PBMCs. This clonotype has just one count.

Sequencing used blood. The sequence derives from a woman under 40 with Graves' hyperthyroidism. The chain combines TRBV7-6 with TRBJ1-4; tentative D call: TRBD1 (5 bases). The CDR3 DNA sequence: TGTGCCAGCAGCTTGCCCGCCGGCAGGGTCGATAATGAAAAACTGTTTTTT. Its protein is CASSLPAGRVDNEKLFF.